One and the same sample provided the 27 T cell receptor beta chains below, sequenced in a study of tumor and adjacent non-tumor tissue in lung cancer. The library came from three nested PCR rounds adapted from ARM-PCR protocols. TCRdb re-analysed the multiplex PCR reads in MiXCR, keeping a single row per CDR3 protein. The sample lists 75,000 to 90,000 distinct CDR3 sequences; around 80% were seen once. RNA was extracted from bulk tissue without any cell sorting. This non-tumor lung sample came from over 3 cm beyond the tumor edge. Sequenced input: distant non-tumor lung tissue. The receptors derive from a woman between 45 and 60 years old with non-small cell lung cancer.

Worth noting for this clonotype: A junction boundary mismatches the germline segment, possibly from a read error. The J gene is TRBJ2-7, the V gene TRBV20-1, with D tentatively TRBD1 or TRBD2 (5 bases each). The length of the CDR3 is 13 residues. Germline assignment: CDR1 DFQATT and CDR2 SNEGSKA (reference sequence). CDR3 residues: CNARERGSYEQYF. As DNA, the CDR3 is TGCAATGCTAGAGAGAGGGGCTCCTACGAGCAGTACTTC.

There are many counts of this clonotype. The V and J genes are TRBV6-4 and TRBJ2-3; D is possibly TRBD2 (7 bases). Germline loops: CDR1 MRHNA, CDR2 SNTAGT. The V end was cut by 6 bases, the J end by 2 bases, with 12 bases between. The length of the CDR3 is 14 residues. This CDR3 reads CASRGAGHTDTQYF. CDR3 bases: TGTGCCAGCAGGGGAGCGGGACACACAGATACGCAGTATTTT.

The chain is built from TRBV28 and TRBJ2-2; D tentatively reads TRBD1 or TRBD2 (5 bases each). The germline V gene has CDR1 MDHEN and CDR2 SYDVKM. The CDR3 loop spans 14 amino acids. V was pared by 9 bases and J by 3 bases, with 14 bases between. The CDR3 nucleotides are TGTGCCAGAAGCCTAGGGACCTACACCGGGGAGCTGTTTTTT. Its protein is CARSLGTYTGELFF.

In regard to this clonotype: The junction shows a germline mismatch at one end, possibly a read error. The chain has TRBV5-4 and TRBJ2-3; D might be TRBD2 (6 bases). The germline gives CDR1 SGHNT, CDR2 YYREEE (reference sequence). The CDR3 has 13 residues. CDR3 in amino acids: CVSSWTGEDMQYF. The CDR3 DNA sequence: TGTGTCAGCAGCTGGACGGGGGAAGATATGCAGTATTTT.

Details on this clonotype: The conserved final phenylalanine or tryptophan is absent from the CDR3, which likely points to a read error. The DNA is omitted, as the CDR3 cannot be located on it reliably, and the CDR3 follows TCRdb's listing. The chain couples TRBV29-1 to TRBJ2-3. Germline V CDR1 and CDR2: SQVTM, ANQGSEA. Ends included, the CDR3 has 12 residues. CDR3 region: CSVGRGTDTQNL.

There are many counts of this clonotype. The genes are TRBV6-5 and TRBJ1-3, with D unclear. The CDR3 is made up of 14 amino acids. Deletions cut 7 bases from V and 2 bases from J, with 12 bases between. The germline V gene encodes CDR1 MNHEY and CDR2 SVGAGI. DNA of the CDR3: TGTGCCAGCAAAGCCAAAGTCACTGGAAACACCATATATTTT. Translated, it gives CASKAKVTGNTIYF.

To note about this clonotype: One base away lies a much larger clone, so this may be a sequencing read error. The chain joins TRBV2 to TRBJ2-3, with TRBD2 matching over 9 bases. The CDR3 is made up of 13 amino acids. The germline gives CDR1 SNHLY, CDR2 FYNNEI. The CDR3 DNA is TGTGGCAGCGGGATAGCGGGAGTGGATACGCAGTATTTT. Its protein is CGSGIAGVDTQYF.

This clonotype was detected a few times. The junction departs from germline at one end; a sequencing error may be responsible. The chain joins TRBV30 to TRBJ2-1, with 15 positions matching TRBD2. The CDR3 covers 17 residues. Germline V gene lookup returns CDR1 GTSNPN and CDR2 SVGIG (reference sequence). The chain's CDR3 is CVWSVFGTSGRPNEQFF. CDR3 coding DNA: TGTGTCTGGAGTGTTTTCGGGACTAGCGGGAGGCCTAATGAGCAGTTCTTC.

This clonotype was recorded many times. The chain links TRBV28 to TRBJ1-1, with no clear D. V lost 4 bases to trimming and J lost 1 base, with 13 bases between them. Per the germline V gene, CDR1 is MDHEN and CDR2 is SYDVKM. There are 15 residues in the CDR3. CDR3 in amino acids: CASSSAMEGNTEAFF. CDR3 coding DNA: TGTGCCAGCAGTTCCGCTATGGAAGGGAACACTGAAGCTTTCTTT.

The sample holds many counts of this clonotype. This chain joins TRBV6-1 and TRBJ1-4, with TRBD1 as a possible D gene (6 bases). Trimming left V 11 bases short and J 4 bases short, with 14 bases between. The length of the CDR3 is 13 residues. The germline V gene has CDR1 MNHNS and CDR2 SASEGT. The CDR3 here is CALRDTYNEKLFF. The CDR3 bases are TGTGCCCTCCGGGACACCTATAATGAAAAACTGTTTTTT.

CDR3 sequence: CAIMNNEQFF. The CDR3, as DNA: TGTGCCATAATGAACAATGAGCAGTTCTTC. V is TRBV6-1 and J is TRBJ2-1; D is undetermined. Germline V CDR1 and CDR2: MNHNS, SASEGT. V was pared by 10 bases and J by 5 bases, with 6 bases between. The CDR3 sequence is 10 residues long.

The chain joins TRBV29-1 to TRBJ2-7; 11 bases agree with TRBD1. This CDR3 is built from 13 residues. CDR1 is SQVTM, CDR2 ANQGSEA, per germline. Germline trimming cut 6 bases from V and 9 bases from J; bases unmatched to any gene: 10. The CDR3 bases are TGCAGCGTCCGGGACAGGGGGAACTACTGGCAGTACTTC. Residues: CSVRDRGNYWQYF.

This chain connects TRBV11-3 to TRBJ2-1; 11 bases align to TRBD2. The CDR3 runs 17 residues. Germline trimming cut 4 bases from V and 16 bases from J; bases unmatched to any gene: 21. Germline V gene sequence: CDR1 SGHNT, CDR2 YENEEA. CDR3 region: CASSSGTSGVSYNERFF. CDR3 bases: TGTGCCAGCAGCTCAGGGACTAGCGGAGTGTCCTATAATGAGCGATTCTTC.

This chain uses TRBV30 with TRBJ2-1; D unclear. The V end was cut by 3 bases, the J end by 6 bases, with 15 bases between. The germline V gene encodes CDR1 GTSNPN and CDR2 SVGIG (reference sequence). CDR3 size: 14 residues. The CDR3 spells CAWRLSHRINEQFF. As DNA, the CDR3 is TGTGCCTGGAGGCTAAGCCATAGAATCAATGAGCAGTTCTTC. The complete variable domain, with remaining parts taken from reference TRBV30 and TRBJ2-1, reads SQTIHQWPATLVQPVGSPLSLECTVEGTSNPNLYWYRQAAGRGLQLLFYSVGIGQISSEVPQNLSASRPQDRQFILSSKKLLLSDSGFYLCAWRLSHRINEQFFGPGTRLTVL.

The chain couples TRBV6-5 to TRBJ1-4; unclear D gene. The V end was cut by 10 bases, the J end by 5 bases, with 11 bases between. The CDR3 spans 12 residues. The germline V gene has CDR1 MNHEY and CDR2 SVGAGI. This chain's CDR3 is CATRTQNEKLFF. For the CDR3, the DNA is TGTGCCACCAGGACCCAGAATGAAAAACTGTTTTTT.

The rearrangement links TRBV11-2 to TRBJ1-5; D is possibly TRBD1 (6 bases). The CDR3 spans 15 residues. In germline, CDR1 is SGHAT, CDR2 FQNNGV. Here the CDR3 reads CISSAEGVSNQPQHF. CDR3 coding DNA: TGTATTAGCAGCGCGGAGGGGGTTAGCAATCAGCCCCAGCATTTT.

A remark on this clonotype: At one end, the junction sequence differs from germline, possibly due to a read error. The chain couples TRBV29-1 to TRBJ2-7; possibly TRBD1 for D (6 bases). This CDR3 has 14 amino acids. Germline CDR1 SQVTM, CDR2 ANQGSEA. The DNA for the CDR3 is TGCGGCGTGGTCCGGGACATAAGCTCCTACGAGCAGTACTTC. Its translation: CGVVRDISSYEQYF.

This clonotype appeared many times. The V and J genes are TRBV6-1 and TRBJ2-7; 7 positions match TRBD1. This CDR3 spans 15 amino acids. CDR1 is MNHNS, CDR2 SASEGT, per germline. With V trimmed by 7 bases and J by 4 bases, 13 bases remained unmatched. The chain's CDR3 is CASTLLRDRVYEQYF. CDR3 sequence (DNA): TGTGCCAGCACACTCCTACGAGACAGGGTTTACGAGCAGTACTTC.

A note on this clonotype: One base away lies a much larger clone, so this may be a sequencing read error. For the CDR3, the DNA is TGTGCCACCCATGAAATGACAGTCTTC. Translation: CATHEMTVF. The rearrangement joins TRBV24-1 to TRBJ2-7; possible D gene TRBD1, 5 bases. The CDR3 spans 9 residues. Germline V gives CDR1 KGHDR, CDR2 SFDVKD.

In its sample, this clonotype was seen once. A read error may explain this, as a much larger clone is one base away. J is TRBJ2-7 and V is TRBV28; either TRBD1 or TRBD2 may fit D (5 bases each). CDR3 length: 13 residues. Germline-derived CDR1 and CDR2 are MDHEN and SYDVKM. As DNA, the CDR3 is TGTGCCAGGCGGGCAGGGAATCCCTACGAGCAGAACTTC. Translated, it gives CARRAGNPYEQNF.

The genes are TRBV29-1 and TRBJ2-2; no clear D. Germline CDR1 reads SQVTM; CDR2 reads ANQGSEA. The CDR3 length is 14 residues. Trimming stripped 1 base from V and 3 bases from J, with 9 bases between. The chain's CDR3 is CSVEGVAHTGELFF. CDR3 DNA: TGCAGCGTTGAAGGGGTAGCCCACACCGGGGAGCTGTTTTTT.

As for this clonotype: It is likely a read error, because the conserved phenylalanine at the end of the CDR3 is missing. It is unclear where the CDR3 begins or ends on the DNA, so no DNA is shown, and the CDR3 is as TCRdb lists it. CDR3 in amino acids: CASSLVRDSNERYY. The V call is TRBV11-2, the J call TRBJ2-7; the listed D gene, TRBD1, was not tested against the DNA. In germline, CDR1 is SGHAT, CDR2 FQNNGV. The CDR3 is 14 amino acids in total, end residues counted.

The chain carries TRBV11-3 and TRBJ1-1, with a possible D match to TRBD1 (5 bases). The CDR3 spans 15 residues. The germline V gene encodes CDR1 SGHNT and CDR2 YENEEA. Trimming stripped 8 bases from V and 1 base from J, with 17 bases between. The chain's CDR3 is CASGQADIGNTEAFF. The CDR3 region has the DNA TGTGCCAGCGGCCAAGCGGACATTGGGAACACTGAAGCTTTCTTT.

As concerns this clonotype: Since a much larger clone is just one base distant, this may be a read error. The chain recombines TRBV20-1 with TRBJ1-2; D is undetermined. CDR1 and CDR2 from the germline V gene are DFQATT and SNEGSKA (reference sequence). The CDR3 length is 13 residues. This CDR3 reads CSASLSTNFGYTF. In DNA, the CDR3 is TGCAGTGCTAGTCTATCGACTAACTTTGGCTACACCTTC.

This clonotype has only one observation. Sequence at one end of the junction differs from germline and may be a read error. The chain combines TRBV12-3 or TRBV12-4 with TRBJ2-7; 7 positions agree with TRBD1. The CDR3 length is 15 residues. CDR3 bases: TGTACCAGCAGTTTAGGGACAGCTGGGTTATACGAGCAGAACTTC. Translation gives CTSSLGTAGLYEQNF.

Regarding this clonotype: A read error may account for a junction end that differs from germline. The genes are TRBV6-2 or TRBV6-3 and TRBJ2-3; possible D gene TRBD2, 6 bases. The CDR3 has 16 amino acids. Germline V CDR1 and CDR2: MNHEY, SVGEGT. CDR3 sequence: CASTILAGPSTDAQYF. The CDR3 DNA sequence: TGCGCCAGCACCATACTAGCTGGGCCTAGCACAGATGCGCAGTATTTT.

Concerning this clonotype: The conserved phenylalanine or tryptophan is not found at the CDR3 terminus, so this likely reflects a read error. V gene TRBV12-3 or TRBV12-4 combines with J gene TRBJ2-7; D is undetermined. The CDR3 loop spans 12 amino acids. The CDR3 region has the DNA TGTGCCAGCTGTTTAAGTCTCTACGAGCAGTACTTA. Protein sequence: CASCLSLYEQYL.